These 5 T cell receptor beta chains originate from one sample sequenced in a study of CD8+CD57+ T cells in acquired aplastic anemia. Investigators profiled TCR beta VDJ and CDR3 from genomic DNA template. TCRdb independently ran MiXCR on the reads; one entry per CDR3 protein. The sample carries 120,000 or so distinct CDR3 sequences, 40% recorded once. All patients picked for sequencing had shown, by flow cytometry, an expansion of CD8+CD57+ cells. Sequences were obtained from sorted CD4+, CD8+, or CD8+CD57+ T cells (not recorded which) from PBMCs. These receptors all come from a human donor with aplastic anemia.

This clonotype showed up many times. The rearrangement joins TRBV10-3 to TRBJ1-1; weak D call: TRBD1 (5 bases). The V gene lost 3 bases and the J gene lost 0 bases, with 5 bases spanning the gap. This CDR3 has 13 amino acids. Germline V CDR1 and CDR2: ENHRY, SYGVKD. This CDR3 is CAISDRVNTEAFF. The CDR3 bases are TGTGCCATCAGTGACAGGGTGAACACTGAAGCTTTCTTT.

Many counts were recorded for this clonotype. The chain uses TRBV20-1 and TRBJ2-1, with a weak D call TRBD2 (7 bases). Germline CDR1 is DFQATT and CDR2 is SNEGSKA (reference sequence). The CDR3 consists of 16 residues. Trimming pared 5 bases from V and 9 bases from J, leaving 26 bases between. The CDR3 loop reads CSALERGGALFGEQFF. Written as DNA, the CDR3 is TGCAGTGCTCTTGAAAGAGGGGGGGCCTTGTTTGGTGAGCAGTTCTTC.

This clonotype was counted ten times or more. This chain uses TRBV20-1 with TRBJ2-5, with 8 bases identical to TRBD1. CDR1 is DFQATT, CDR2 SNEGSKA, per germline (reference sequence). Trimming at V came to 6 bases and at J to 6 bases, leaving 6 bases not matched to a gene. The CDR3 is 12 residues long. CDR3 sequence (DNA): TGCAGTGCGACTCAGGGGGCAAAGACCCAGTACTTC. Encoded protein: CSATQGAKTQYF.

There are many counts of this clonotype. V and J are TRBV20-1 and TRBJ1-5; 8 positions agree with TRBD1. Trimming cost V 0 bases and J 3 bases; bases outside gene matches: 1. In germline, CDR1 is DFQATT, CDR2 SNEGSKA (reference sequence). There are 14 residues in the CDR3. The CDR3 sequence: CSARETGVNQPQHF. The CDR3 DNA follows: TGCAGTGCTAGAGAGACAGGGGTCAATCAGCCCCAGCATTTT.

V and J are TRBV25-1 and TRBJ2-3, with TRBD2 matching 11 bases. The length of the CDR3 is 16 residues. Germline V gene lookup returns CDR1 MGHDK and CDR2 SYGVNS. J was trimmed by 3 bases and V by 4 bases; bases with no gene match: 6. CDR3 region: CASSVIWTSGTDTQYF. In nucleotides, the CDR3 is TGTGCCAGCAGTGTAATCTGGACTAGCGGGACAGATACGCAGTATTTT.